Each of the 30 T cell receptor beta chains below was sequenced from the same sample in a study of blood T cell repertoires in COVID-19. Clones were sequenced by immunoSEQ multiplex PCR, and TCRdb holds only the in-frame ones, with some missing. The sample contains 75,000 to 100,000 clones, 86% of which appear only once. Material for sequencing was peripheral blood. These receptors originate from an elderly woman with acute or convalescent COVID-19.

The CDR3 DNA reads as TGTGCTAGTGGTTTGGTAACAGGGGGCCCCGGTGGGGAGCTGTTTTTT. It codes for CASGLVTGGPGGELFF. V usage is TRBV12-5 and J usage is TRBJ2-2; 9 bases line up with TRBD1. This CDR3 spans 16 amino acids. The germline V gene has CDR1 LGHNT and CDR2 FRNRAP. V gave up 0 bases and J gave up 8 bases; unmatched junction bases: 7.

About this clone: At the DNA level, this CDR3 is encoded by other sequences in the same sample as well. The DNA of the CDR3 is TGTGCCAGCTCACCGTCAGGAGGTAATCAGCCCCAGCATTTT. Its translation is CASSPSGGNQPQHF. This sequence joins TRBV18 and TRBJ1-5; D uncertain. V lost 3 bases to trimming and J lost 4 bases, with 10 bases between them. This CDR3 comprises 14 residues. Germline V gene data show CDR1 as KGHSH and CDR2 as LQKENI.

This clone was recorded once. V is TRBV7-9 and J is TRBJ1-6, with TRBD1 matching over 7 bases. Per the germline V gene, CDR1 is SEHNR and CDR2 is FQNEAQ (reference sequence). Losses at the gene ends were 5 bases for V and 6 bases for J; bases not matched to a gene: 7. This CDR3 is built from 15 residues. The CDR3 bases are TGTGCCAGCAGCGCGCGACAGGGAGTTAATTCACCCCTCCACTTT. This translates into CASSARQGVNSPLHF.

The chain has TRBV2 and TRBJ1-5; 7 bases map to TRBD1. The CDR3 length is 14 residues. Germline assignment: CDR1 SNHLY and CDR2 FYNNEI. V lost 6 bases to trimming and J lost 8 bases; unmatched junction nucleotides: 10. This chain's CDR3 is CASSDRTGSEPQHF. The CDR3 DNA follows: TGTGCCAGCAGCGACAGGACAGGTTCTGAGCCCCAGCATTTT.

This chain joins TRBV7-2 and TRBJ2-2; D may be TRBD1 (6 bases). From germline, CDR1 is SGHTA and CDR2 FQGNSA. The length of the CDR3 is 14 residues. V shed 7 bases and J shed 5 bases, with 14 bases lying between them. CDR3 sequence: CASTQGYGTGELFF. For the CDR3, the DNA is TGTGCCAGCACCCAGGGGTACGGGACCGGGGAGCTGTTTTTT. Complete variable domain (other parts from reference TRBV7-2 and TRBJ2-2): GAGVSQSPSNKVTEKGKDVELRCDPISGHTALYWYRQSLGQGLEFLIYFQGNSAPDKSGLPSDRFSAERTGGSVSTLTIQRTQQEDSAVYLCASTQGYGTGELFFGEGSRLTVL.

This clone was observed a single time. The chain joins TRBV30 to TRBJ1-6, with a possible D match to TRBD1 (6 bases). V was shortened by 6 bases and J by 9 bases, with 15 bases between the two germline ends. The CDR3 spans 13 residues. Germline values: CDR1 GTSNPN, CDR2 SVGIG (reference sequence). The CDR3 DNA reads as TGTGCCTGCGCACCCGGACAGTTTTCACCCCTCCACTTT. It specifies CACAPGQFSPLHF.

V is TRBV9 and J is TRBJ2-7; possibly TRBD2 for D (6 bases). The CDR3 runs 13 residues. Trimming removed 0 bases at V and 7 bases at J, with 11 bases between. Germline V CDR1 and CDR2: SGDLS, YYNGEE. Here the CDR3 DNA reads TGTGCCAGCAGCGTAGGGGCGGAGGGGGAGCAGTACTTC. This codes for CASSVGAEGEQYF.

The V gene is TRBV3-1 (or the pseudogene TRBV3-2), the J gene TRBJ1-1, with 8 positions matching TRBD1. Per the germline V gene, CDR1 is LGHDT and CDR2 is YNNKEL (reference sequence). Losses at the gene ends were 5 bases for V and 0 bases for J; bases not matched to a gene: 2. The CDR3 is made up of 14 amino acids. CDR3 sequence reads: CASSGDRMNTEAFF. DNA of the CDR3: TGTGCCAGCAGCGGGGACAGGATGAACACTGAAGCTTTCTTT.

This rearrangement joins TRBV4-1 to TRBJ1-5; possibly TRBD1 for D (6 bases). V lost 5 bases to trimming and J lost 3 bases, with 11 bases between them. The length of the CDR3 is 14 residues. Germline CDR1 MGHRA, CDR2 YSYEKL. CDR3 amino acids: CASSEGGPNQPQHF. As DNA, the CDR3 is TGCGCCAGCAGCGAAGGGGGGCCCAATCAGCCCCAGCATTTT.

V and J are TRBV5-1 and TRBJ1-5, with 7 nucleotides matching TRBD1. V was clipped by 3 bases and J by 2 bases; unmatched bases: 5. Looked up from germline, CDR1 is SGHRS and CDR2 is YFSETQ. The CDR3 sequence is 15 residues long. The CDR3 region has the DNA TGCGCCAGCAGCTATACAGGGGTTGGCAATCAGCCCCAGCATTTT. Its translation is CASSYTGVGNQPQHF.

The V and J genes are TRBV5-4 and TRBJ2-2, with TRBD1 matching over 8 bases. V dropped 5 bases and J dropped 2; count of bases not matched to a gene: 8. CDR1 and CDR2 (germline): SGHNT, YYREEE (reference sequence). The CDR3 has 16 amino acids. DNA for the CDR3: TGTGCCAGCAGTCGCCAGGGGGCCGGAAACACCGGGGAGCTGTTTTTT. Protein sequence: CASSRQGAGNTGELFF.

The CDR3 sequence is CSVSRYEQYF. CDR3 coding DNA: TGCAGTGTTAGTCGCTACGAGCAGTACTTC. The chain couples TRBV20-1 to TRBJ2-7; the D is unclear. CDR1 and CDR2 (germline): DFQATT, SNEGSKA (reference sequence). The CDR3 extends over 10 amino acids. V was clipped by 7 bases and J by 3 bases, with 7 bases between them.

J is TRBJ1-2 and V is TRBV14; TRBD1 aligns across 7 bases. The CDR3 runs 17 residues. Germline CDR1 SGHDN, CDR2 FVKESK. Trimming took 4 bases from V and 4 from J; bases not matched to a gene: 15. The CDR3 here is CASSPRLGTDQRYGYTF. The CDR3 region has the DNA TGTGCCAGCAGCCCCCGCCTTGGGACAGATCAACGCTATGGCTACACCTTC.

Written as DNA, the CDR3 is TGTGCCACCTCACCTGGACTAGCGGGGGGGCGGAGTAGTGTCAATGAGCAGTTCTTC. Protein product: CATSPGLAGGRSSVNEQFF. V usage is TRBV19 and J usage is TRBJ2-1, with 15 positions matching TRBD2. Germline lookup yields CDR1 LNHDA and CDR2 SQIVND (reference sequence). The length of the CDR3 is 19 residues. V trimming: 10 bases; J trimming: 6 bases; junction bases outside the gene matches: 19.

This chain uses TRBV19 with TRBJ2-7; 9 nucleotides agree with TRBD2. This CDR3 contains 13 residues. J lost 7 bases, V lost 6 bases, and 7 bases had no gene match. Germline V lookup: CDR1 LNHDA, CDR2 SQIVND (reference sequence). CDR3: CASRRGGSYEQYF. The CDR3 DNA follows: TGTGCCAGTAGGCGGGGGGGGTCGTATGAGCAGTACTTC.

In its sample, this clone was seen once. The CDR3 DNA is TGTGCCAGCAGCTTAAACGGGGACTACCAAGAGACCCAGTACTTC. It specifies CASSLNGDYQETQYF. This chain uses TRBV7-9 with TRBJ2-5, with D tentatively TRBD2 (6 bases). CDR3 length: 15 residues. V lost 2 bases, J lost 0 bases, and 10 bases lay in between. Per the germline V gene, CDR1 is SEHNR and CDR2 is FQNEAQ (reference sequence).

V and J are TRBV10-3 and TRBJ2-7, with TRBD2 identical over 12 bases. From germline, CDR1 is ENHRY and CDR2 SYGVKD. Trimming took 6 bases from V and 0 from J; bases not matched to a gene: 12. The CDR3 runs 18 residues. CDR3 protein: CAIRSTSGGSTSSYEQYF. The CDR3 coding sequence is TGTGCCATCAGGAGTACTAGCGGGGGGAGCACAAGCTCCTACGAGCAGTACTTC.

J is TRBJ1-4 and V is TRBV20-1; a possible D gene is TRBD1 (5 bases). CDR1 and CDR2 (germline): DFQATT, SNEGSKA (reference sequence). V lost 4 bases and J 8 bases, leaving 8 bases between the germline ends. The CDR3 spans 11 residues. The CDR3 DNA sequence: TGCAGTGCTATCCAGGGAGAAAAACTGTTTTTT. Translating gives CSAIQGEKLFF.

The chain joins TRBV27 to TRBJ1-3, with TRBD1 as a possible D gene (6 bases). Germline CDR1 MNHEY, CDR2 SMNVEV (reference sequence). The CDR3 extends over 20 amino acids. Deletions cut 4 bases from V and 0 bases from J, with 25 bases between. The DNA of the CDR3 is TGTGCCAGCAGTTCCCTACAGGGAGCCAACGGATGGCTCTCTGGAAACACCATATATTTT. Amino acids: CASSSLQGANGWLSGNTIYF.

The chain couples TRBV7-2 to TRBJ2-7; 9 bases agree with TRBD1. CDR1 is SGHTA and CDR2 is FQGNSA in the germline V gene. V lost 3 bases, J lost 2 bases, and 2 bases stayed unmatched. The CDR3 length is 14 residues. This CDR3 reads CASSLDRGPYEQYF. CDR3 coding DNA: TGTGCCAGCAGCTTGGACAGGGGACCCTACGAGCAGTACTTC. Full variable domain (rest looked up from reference TRBV7-2 and TRBJ2-7): GAGVSQSPSNKVTEKGKDVELRCDPISGHTALYWYRQSLGQGLEFLIYFQGNSAPDKSGLPSDRFSAERTGGSVSTLTIQRTQQEDSAVYLCASSLDRGPYEQYFGPGTRLTVT.

The V gene is TRBV19, the J gene TRBJ1-6; 8 bases fit TRBD1. Trimming cost V 8 bases and J 6 bases; bases outside gene matches: 3. Germline CDR1 reads LNHDA; CDR2 reads SQIVND (reference sequence). The CDR3 runs 13 residues. The CDR3 loop reads CASRTGPNSPLHF. CDR3 coding DNA: TGTGCCAGTCGGACAGGGCCTAATTCACCCCTCCACTTT.

The chain links TRBV4-1 to TRBJ2-3; 11 bases line up with TRBD2. In germline, CDR1 is MGHRA, CDR2 YSYEKL. CDR3 length equals 16 residues. V shed 5 bases, J shed 0 bases, and the junction held 4 bases outside the gene matches. The CDR3 region has the DNA TGCGCCAGCAGCGAAAGACTAGCGGGGAGCACAGATACGCAGTATTTT. It yields the protein CASSERLAGSTDTQYF.

The chain recombines TRBV5-1 with TRBJ2-5, with 10 bases that match TRBD2. Losses at the gene ends were 5 bases for V and 5 bases for J; bases not matched to a gene: 6. Germline CDR1 reads SGHRS; CDR2 reads YFSETQ. CDR3 length: 14 residues. CDR3 residues: CASRPAGGPETQYF. Here the CDR3 DNA reads TGCGCCAGCAGGCCAGCGGGGGGGCCGGAGACCCAGTACTTC.

The genes are TRBV2 and TRBJ1-1; D uncertain. The V end lost 6 bases, the J end lost 3 bases, and 11 bases lay between the germline ends. The CDR3 runs to 13 residues. Germline values: CDR1 SNHLY, CDR2 FYNNEI. The CDR3 region is CASSIDSDTEAFF. The CDR3, as DNA: TGTGCCAGCAGCATCGATTCGGACACTGAAGCTTTCTTT.

The V call is TRBV28, the J call TRBJ1-5; 11 nucleotides match TRBD1. Germline assignment: CDR1 MDHEN and CDR2 SYDVKM. This CDR3 contains 15 residues. J was trimmed by 1 base and V by 6 bases; bases with no gene match: 2. The CDR3 sequence: CASSGTGGSNQPQHF. The CDR3 bases are TGTGCCAGCAGCGGGACAGGGGGAAGCAATCAGCCCCAGCATTTT.

This clone was found a few times. This rearrangement joins TRBV28 to TRBJ2-3, with TRBD2 matching 10 bases. Losses at the gene ends were 5 bases for V and 5 bases for J; bases not matched to a gene: 13. The CDR3 has 17 amino acids. Germline V gives CDR1 MDHEN, CDR2 SYDVKM. The DNA of the CDR3 is TGTGCCAGCAGTCCATACGGGCTAGCGGGGGTAAAAGATACGCAGTATTTT. This translates into CASSPYGLAGVKDTQYF.

This clone was counted a single time. CDR3 amino acids: CASSPGPAGANVLTF. The CDR3 DNA reads TGTGCCAGCTCGCCTGGGCCTGCTGGGGCCAACGTCCTGACTTTC. The chain links TRBV18 to TRBJ2-6; no clear D gene. V dropped 6 bases and J dropped 2 bases, with 11 bases sitting between them. Germline V gene lookup returns CDR1 KGHSH and CDR2 LQKENI. CDR3 length equals 15 residues. Full variable domain (outside the CDR3, taken from reference TRBV18 and TRBJ2-6): NAGVMQNPRHLVRRRGQEARLRCSPMKGHSHVYWYRQLPEEGLKFMVYLQKENIIDESGMPKERFSAEFPKEGPSILRIQQVVRGDSAAYFCASSPGPAGANVLTFGAGSRLTVL.

The J gene is TRBJ1-3, the V gene TRBV5-4, with D unclear. V dropped 0 bases and J dropped 0 bases, with 7 bases sitting between them. Per germline, CDR1 SGHNT and CDR2 YYREEE (reference sequence). This CDR3 region has 15 residues. The CDR3 bases are TGTGCCAGCAGCTTGGCGGGGAGCTCTGGAAACACCATATATTTT. The encoded protein is CASSLAGSSGNTIYF.

The rearrangement joins TRBV6-5 to TRBJ1-5, with D perhaps matching TRBD1 (6 bases). The V end was cut by 7 bases, the J end by 7 bases, with 11 bases between. CDR3 length equals 12 residues. Germline V gene lookup returns CDR1 MNHEY and CDR2 SVGAGI. The CDR3 reads CASTPGAQPQHF. The CDR3 DNA follows: TGTGCCAGCACCCCAGGGGCCCAGCCCCAGCATTTT.

This rearrangement joins TRBV19 to TRBJ2-1, with TRBD2 identical over 8 bases. V shed 6 bases and J 2 bases; nucleotides not matched to a gene: 3. Germline CDR1 and CDR2: LNHDA and SQIVND (reference sequence). The CDR3 runs to 14 residues. CDR3 in amino acids: CASSRLAPYNEQFF. The CDR3 DNA sequence: TGTGCCAGTAGCCGACTAGCGCCCTACAATGAGCAGTTCTTC.